This T cell receptor (beta chain) emerged from a study of blood T cell repertoires in COVID-19 (dated by TCRdb to about 2020). General notes on the study: The collaborator samples originated in the United States, Italy and Spain and spanned the acute and convalescent phases of COVID-19. The material from the prospective study consisted of cDNA or gDNA derived from T cells, B-cell-depleted T cells, or PBMCs. The dataset comprised deeply sampled blood TCRbeta repertoires from subjects exposed to, actively infected with, or recovered from COVID-19. The repertoires were made available in a free public database intended to serve as a resource for research on the immune response to SARS-CoV-2. Samples were obtained from the ongoing ImmuneRACE study (first 160 participants) and from 1,254 subjects provided by 6 global collaborators. Sample metadata almost always included a de-identified subject ID, COVID-19 status, age in years and sex. HLA class I and class II types, where available, came from metadata supplied by the sample provider rather than from assay-based typing.

The research as a whole found: The amount of clinical and demographic metadata varied by source and participant and was provided uncurated.

The immunoSEQ Assay, a bias-controlled multiplex PCR, was used to amplify TCRbeta CDR3 regions from genomic DNA. Regarding the original processing steps: Nucleated cell counts per sample were estimated from amplification of reference gene primers within the assay. To quantify the absolute abundance of each unique TCRbeta CDR3 rearrangement, sequence reads were collapsed and filtered. For each sample, productive Simpson clonality was calculated by taking the square root of Simpson's diversity index across productive rearrangements. The immuneACCESS repertoire file appears here via TCRdb, limited to in-frame rearrangements. These files lack a portion of the clones; in checked studies, under half of the deficit traces to unresolved V genes, and the cause of the others is not known. That table furnishes V, J and clone size, whereas the DNA furnished D and trimming. Across this sample there are fewer than 100,000 clones, with 85% seen only once. 8% to 10% of the sample belongs to the ten largest clones.

In Seattle, one collaborating source enrolled patients while the infection was active and tracked those patients longitudinally over the course of disease. Each collaborating institution followed its own protocols to collect whole blood in K2EDTA tubes. For TCRbeta analysis, collaborator samples were shipped as frozen whole blood, as isolated PBMCs, or as DNA extracted from either sample type. Inclusive of the bounding cysteine and phenylalanine, the CDR3 is 15 residues long. Only the CDR3 DNA stays, 45 bases, in frame from base 1. The germline ends are 19 bases apart after V is trimmed by 3 bases and J by 6 bases. The germline V gene specifies SGHRS as CDR1 and YFSETQ as CDR2. A remark on this clone: Its cognate antigen has yet to be identified. Base qualities are not at hand, and no much larger clone is one base apart.

Sequencing was carried out using peripheral blood. The sequence links TRBV5-1 to TRBJ2-7, with TRBD1 as a weak D call on 6 bases. The source is a man aged 50 or older with COVID-19, enrolled during active disease. CDR3 region: CASSYDSGALGEQYF. The DNA reads TGCGCCAGCAGCTACGATTCAGGGGCGCTGGGCGAGCAGTACTTC.